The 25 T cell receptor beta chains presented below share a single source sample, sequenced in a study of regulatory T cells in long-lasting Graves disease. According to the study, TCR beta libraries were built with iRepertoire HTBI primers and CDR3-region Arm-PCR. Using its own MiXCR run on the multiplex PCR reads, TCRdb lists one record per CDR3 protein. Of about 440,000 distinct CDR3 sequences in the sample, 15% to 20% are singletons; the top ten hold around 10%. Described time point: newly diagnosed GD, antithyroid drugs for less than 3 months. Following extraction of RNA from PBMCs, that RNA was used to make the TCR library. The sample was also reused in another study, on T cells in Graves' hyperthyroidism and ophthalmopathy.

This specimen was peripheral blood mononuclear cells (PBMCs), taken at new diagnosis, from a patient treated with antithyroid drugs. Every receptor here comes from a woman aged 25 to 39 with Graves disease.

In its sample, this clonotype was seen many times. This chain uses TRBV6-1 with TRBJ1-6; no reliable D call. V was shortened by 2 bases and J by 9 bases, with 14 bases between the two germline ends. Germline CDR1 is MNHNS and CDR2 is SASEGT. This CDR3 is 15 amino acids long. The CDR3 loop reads CASSERGREGSPLHF. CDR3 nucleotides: TGTGCCAGCAGTGAACGCGGCCGGGAGGGTTCACCCCTCCACTTT.

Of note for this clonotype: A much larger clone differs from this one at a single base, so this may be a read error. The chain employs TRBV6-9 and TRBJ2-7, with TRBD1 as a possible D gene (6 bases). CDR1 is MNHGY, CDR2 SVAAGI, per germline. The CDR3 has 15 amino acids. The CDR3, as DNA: TGCGCCAGCAGTGAGGCAGGGGATGGGTCCTACGGGCAGTACTTC. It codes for CASSEAGDGSYGQYF.

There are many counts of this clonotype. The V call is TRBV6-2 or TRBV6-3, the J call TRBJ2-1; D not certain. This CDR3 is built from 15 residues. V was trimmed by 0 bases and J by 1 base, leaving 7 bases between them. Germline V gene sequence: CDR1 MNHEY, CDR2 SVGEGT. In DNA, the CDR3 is TGTGCCAGCAGTTACTCGATTATGTCCTACAATGAGCAGTTCTTC. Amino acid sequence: CASSYSIMSYNEQFF.

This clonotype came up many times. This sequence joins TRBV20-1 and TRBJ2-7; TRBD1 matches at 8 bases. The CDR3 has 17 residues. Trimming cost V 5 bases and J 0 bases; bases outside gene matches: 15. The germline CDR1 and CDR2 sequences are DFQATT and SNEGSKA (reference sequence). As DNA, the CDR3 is TGCAGTGCTGCCACCGGGACAGGCATTCCATTCTCCTACGAGCAGTACTTC. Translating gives CSAATGTGIPFSYEQYF.

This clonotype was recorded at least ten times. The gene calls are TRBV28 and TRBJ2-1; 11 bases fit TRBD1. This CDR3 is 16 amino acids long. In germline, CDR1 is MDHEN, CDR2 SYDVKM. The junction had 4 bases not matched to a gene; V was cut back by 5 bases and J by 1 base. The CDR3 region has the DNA TGTGCCAGCAGTACCCGGGACAGGGGGTCCTACAATGAGCAGTTCTTC. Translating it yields CASSTRDRGSYNEQFF.

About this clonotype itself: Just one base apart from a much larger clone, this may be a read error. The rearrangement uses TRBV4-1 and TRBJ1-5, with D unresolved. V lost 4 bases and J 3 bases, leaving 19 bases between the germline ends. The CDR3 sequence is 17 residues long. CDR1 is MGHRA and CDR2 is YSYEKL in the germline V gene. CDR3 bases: TGCGCCAGCAGCCCCGACGCGACGGAAAGCTACAATCAGCCCCAGCATTTT. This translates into CASSPDATESYNQPQHF.

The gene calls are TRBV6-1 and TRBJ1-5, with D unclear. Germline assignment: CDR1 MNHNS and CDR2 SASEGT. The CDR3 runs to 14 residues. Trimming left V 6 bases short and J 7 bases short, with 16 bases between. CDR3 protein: CASSYFPGRQPQHF. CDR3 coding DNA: TGTGCCAGCAGCTATTTTCCGGGCAGGCAGCCCCAGCATTTT.

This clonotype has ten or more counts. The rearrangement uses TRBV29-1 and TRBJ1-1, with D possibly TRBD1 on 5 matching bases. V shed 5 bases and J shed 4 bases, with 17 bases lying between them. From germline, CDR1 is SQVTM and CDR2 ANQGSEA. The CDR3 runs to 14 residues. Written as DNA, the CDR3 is TGCAGCGTTTTTTCGGACGGGAGGGGCACTGAAGCTTTCTTT. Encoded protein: CSVFSDGRGTEAFF.

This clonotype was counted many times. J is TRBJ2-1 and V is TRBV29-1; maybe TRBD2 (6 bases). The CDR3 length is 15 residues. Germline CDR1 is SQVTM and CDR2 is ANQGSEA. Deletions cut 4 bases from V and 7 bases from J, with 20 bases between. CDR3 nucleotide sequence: TGCAGCGTTGTGGGGACGGGAGACGTGGTAAATGAGCAGTTCTTC. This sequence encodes CSVVGTGDVVNEQFF.

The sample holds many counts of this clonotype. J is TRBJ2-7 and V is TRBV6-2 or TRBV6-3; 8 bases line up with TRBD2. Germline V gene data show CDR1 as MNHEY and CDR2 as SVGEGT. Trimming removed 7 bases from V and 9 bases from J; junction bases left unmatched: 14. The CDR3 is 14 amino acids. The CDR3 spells CASTLAGRGEGQYF. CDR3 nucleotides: TGTGCCAGCACCCTAGCGGGCAGGGGAGAGGGGCAGTACTTC.

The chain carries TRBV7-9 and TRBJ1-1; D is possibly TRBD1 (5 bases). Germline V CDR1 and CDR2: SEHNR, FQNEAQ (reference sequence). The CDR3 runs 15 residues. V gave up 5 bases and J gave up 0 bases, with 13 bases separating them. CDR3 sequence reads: CASSTPDTLNTEAFF. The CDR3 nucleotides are TGTGCCAGCAGCACCCCGGACACATTGAACACTGAAGCTTTCTTT.

CDR3 bases: TGTGCCAGCAGCTCATTACTAGCGGCCGAGGCAGATACGCAGTATTTT. Translated, it gives CASSSLLAAEADTQYF. V and J are TRBV4-2 and TRBJ2-3; TRBD2 matches 8 bases. CDR1 is LGHNA and CDR2 is YNFKEQ in the germline V gene. This CDR3 region has 16 residues. Germline trimming cut 5 bases from V and 4 bases from J; bases unmatched to any gene: 11.

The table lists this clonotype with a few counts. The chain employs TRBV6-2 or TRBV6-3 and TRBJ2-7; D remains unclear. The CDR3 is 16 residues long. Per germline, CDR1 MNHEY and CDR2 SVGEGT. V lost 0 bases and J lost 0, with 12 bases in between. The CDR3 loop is CASSYSRQLTSYEQYF. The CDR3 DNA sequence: TGTGCCAGCAGTTACTCGAGGCAGCTGACCTCCTACGAGCAGTACTTC.

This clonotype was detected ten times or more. The CDR3 DNA reads TGTGCCAGCAGTTCCCTCCTGGGGGCTAGCGGGAGCATCGAGCAGTACTTC. Its protein product is CASSSLLGASGSIEQYF. This chain links TRBV28 with TRBJ2-7; 10 bases are a match to TRBD2. The junction had 15 bases not matched to a gene; V was cut back by 4 bases and J by 6 bases. Germline values: CDR1 MDHEN, CDR2 SYDVKM. CDR3 length equals 17 residues. The variable domain in full, with the rest retrieved from reference TRBV28 and TRBJ2-7, is DVKVTQSSRYLVKRTGEKVFLECVQDMDHENMFWYRQDPGLGLRLIYFSYDVKMKEKGDIPEGYSVSREKKERFSLILESASTNQTSMYLCASSSLLGASGSIEQYFGPGTRLTVT.

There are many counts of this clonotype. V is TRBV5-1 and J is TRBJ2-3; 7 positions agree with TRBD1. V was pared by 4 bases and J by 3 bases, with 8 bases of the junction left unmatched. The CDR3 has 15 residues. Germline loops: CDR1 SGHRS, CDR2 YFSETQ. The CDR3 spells CASSPGQPVTDTQYF. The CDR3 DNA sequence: TGCGCCAGCAGCCCGGGACAGCCTGTGACAGATACGCAGTATTTT.

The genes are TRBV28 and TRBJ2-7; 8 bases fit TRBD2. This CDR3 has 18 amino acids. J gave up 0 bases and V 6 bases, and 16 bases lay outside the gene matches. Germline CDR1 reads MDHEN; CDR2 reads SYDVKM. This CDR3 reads CASSVGAGQLAVSYEQYF. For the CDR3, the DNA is TGTGCCAGCAGCGTTGGCGCCGGGCAACTAGCGGTCTCCTACGAGCAGTACTTC.

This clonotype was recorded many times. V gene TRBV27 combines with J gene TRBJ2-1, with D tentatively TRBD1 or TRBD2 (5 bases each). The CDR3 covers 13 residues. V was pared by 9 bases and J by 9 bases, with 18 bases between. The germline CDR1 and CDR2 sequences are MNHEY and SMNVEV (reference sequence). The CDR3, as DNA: TGTGCCAGAGACCCGGGGCGAGGCCCTGAGCAGTTCTTC. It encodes CARDPGRGPEQFF.

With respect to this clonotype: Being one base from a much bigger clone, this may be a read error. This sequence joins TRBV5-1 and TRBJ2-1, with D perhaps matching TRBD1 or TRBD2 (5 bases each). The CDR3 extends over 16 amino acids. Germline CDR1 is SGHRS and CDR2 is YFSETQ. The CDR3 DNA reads TGCGCCAGCGCGAGAATCCAGGGTGGGGGATCCAATGAGCAGTCCTTC. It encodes CASARIQGGGSNEQSF.

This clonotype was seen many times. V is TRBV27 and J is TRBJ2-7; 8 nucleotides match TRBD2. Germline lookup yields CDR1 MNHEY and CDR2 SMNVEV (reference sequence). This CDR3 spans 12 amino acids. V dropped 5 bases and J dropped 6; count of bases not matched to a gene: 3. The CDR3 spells CASSLREGEQYF. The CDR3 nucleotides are TGTGCCAGCAGTCTCCGGGAGGGCGAGCAGTACTTC.

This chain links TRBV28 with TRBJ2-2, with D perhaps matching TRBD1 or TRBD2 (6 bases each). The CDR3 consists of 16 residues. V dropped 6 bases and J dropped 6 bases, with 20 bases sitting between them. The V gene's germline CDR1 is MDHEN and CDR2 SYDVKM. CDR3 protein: CASSSTWGADAGELFF. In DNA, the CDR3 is TGTGCCAGCAGCTCTACTTGGGGGGCTGATGCCGGGGAGCTGTTTTTT.

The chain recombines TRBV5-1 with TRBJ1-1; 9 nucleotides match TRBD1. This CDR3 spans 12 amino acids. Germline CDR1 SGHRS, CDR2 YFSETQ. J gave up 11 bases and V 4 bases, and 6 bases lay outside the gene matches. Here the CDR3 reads CASSRDRVGAFF. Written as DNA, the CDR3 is TGCGCCAGCAGCCGGGACAGGGTGGGTGCTTTCTTT.

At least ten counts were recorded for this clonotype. The CDR3 sequence: CASALGGGSTDTQYF. The DNA for the CDR3 is TGTGCCAGCGCACTAGGGGGCGGTAGCACAGATACGCAGTATTTT. J is TRBJ2-3 and V is TRBV12-3 or TRBV12-4; TRBD1 aligns across 7 bases. Trimming took 8 bases from V and 0 from J; bases not matched to a gene: 8. CDR3 length: 15 residues.

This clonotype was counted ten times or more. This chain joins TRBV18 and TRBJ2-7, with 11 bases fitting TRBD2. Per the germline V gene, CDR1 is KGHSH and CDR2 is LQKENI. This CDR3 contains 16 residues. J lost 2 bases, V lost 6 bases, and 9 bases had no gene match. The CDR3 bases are TGTGCCAGCTCGCTACCGACTAGCGGGATCACCTACGAGCAGTACTTC. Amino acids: CASSLPTSGITYEQYF.

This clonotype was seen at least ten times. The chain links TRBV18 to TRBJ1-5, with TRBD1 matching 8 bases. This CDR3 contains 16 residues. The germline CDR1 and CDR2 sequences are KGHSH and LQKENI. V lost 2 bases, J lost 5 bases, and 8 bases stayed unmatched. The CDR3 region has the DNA TGTGCCAGCTCACCAGGTGACAGGGGAGGGGATCAGCCCCAGCATTTT. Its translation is CASSPGDRGGDQPQHF.

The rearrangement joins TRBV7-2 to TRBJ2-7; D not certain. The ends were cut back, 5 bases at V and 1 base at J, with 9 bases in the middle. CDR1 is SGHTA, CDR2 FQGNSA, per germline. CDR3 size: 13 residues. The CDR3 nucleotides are TGTGCCAGCAGCGTCCGGGCTTCCTACGAGCAGTACTTC. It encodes CASSVRASYEQYF.